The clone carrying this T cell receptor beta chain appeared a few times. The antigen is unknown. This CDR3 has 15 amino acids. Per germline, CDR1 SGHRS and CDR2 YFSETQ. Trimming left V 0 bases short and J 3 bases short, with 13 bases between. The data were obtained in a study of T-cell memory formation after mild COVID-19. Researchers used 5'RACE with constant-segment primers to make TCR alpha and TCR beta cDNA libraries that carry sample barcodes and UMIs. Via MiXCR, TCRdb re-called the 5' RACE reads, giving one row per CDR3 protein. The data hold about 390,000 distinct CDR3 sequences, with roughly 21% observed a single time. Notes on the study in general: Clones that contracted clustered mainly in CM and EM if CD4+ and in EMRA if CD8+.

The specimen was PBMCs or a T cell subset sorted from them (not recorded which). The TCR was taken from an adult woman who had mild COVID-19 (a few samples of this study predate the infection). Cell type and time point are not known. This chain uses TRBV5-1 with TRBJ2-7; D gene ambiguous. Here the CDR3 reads CASSLVWERNYEQYF. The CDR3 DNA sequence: TGCGCCAGCAGCTTGGTCTGGGAACGAAACTACGAGCAGTACTTC.